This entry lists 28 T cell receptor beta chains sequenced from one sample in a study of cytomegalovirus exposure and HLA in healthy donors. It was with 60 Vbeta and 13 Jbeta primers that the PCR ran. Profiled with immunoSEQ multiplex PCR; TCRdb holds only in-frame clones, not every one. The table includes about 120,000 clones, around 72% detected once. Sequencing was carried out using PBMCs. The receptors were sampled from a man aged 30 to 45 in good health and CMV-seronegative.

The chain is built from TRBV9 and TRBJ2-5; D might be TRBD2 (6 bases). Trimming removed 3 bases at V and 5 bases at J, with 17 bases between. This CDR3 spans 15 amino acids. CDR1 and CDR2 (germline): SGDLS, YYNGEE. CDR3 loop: CASSALGEAWETQYF. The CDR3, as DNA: TGTGCCAGCAGCGCCTTAGGGGAGGCGTGGGAGACCCAGTACTTC.

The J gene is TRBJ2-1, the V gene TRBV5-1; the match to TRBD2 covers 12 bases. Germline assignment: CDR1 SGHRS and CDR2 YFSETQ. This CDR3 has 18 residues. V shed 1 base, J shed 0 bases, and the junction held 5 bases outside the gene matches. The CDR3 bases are TGCGCCAGCAGCTTGTATCGGACTAGCGGGAACTCCTACAATGAGCAGTTCTTC. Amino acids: CASSLYRTSGNSYNEQFF.

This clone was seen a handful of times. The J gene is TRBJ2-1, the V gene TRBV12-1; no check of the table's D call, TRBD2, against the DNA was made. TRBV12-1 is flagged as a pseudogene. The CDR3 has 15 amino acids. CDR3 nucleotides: TGTGCCAGACCCGATCGGGGTAGCTCCTACAATGAGCAGTTCTTC. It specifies CARPDRGSSYNEQFF.

CDR3 protein: CASATTGGPDTQYF. Written as DNA, the CDR3 is TGTGCTAGTGCTACCACCGGGGGGCCCGATACGCAGTATTTT. The V gene is TRBV12-5, the J gene TRBJ2-3, with a tentative D call TRBD2 (7 bases). V lost 7 bases to trimming and J lost 6 bases, with 17 bases between them. CDR3 length equals 14 residues. Germline V gene lookup returns CDR1 LGHNT and CDR2 FRNRAP.

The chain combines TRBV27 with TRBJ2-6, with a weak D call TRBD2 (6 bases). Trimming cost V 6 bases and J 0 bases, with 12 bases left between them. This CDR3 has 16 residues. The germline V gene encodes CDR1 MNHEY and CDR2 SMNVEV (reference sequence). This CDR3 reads CASRGGRFSGANVLTF. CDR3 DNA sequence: TGTGCCAGCAGGGGGGGACGGTTCTCTGGGGCCAACGTCCTGACTTTC.

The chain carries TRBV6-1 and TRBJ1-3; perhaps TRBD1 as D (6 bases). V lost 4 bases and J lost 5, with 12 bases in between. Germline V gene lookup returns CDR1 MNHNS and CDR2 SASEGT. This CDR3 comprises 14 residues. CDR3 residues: CASSGAGARNTIYF. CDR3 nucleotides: TGTGCCAGCAGTGGGGCAGGGGCACGAAACACCATATATTTT.

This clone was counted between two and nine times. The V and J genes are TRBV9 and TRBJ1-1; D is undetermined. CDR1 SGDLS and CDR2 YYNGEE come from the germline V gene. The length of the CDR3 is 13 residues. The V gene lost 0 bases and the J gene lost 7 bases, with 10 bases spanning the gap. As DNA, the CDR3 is TGTGCCAGCAGCGTAGCTACAGTGGGTGAAGCTTTCTTT. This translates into CASSVATVGEAFF.

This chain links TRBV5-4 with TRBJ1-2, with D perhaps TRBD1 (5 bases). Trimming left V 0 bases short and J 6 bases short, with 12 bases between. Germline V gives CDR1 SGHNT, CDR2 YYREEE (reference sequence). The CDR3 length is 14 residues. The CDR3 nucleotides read TGTGCCAGCAGCTTGGAAATCGGGGGAAATGGCTACACCTTC. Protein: CASSLEIGGNGYTF.

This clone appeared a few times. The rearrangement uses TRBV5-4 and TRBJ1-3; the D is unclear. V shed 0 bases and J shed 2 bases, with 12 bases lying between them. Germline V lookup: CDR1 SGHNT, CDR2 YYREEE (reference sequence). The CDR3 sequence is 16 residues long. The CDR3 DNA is TGTGCCAGCAGCTTGGGCCCACTTAATCCTGGAAACACCATATATTTT. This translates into CASSLGPLNPGNTIYF.

The CDR3 region is CAWSRTGGLTKRQFF. The CDR3 DNA reads TGTGCCTGGAGTAGGACGGGGGGGCTCACTAAAAGGCAGTTCTTC. The chain couples TRBV30 to TRBJ2-1, with TRBD2 matching 8 bases. Per the germline V gene, CDR1 is GTSNPN and CDR2 is SVGIG (reference sequence). J was trimmed by 12 bases and V by 2 bases; bases with no gene match: 15. CDR3 size: 15 residues. The variable domain in full, completed from reference TRBV30 and TRBJ2-1, reads SQTIHQWPATLVQPVGSPLSLECTVEGTSNPNLYWYRQAAGRGLQLLFYSVGIGQISSEVPQNLSASRPQDRQFILSSKKLLLSDSGFYLCAWSRTGGLTKRQFFGPGTRLTVL.

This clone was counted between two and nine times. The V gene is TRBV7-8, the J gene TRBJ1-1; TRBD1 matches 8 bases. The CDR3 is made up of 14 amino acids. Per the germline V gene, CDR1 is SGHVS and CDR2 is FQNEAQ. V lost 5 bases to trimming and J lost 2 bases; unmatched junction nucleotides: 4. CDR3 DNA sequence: TGTGCCAGCAGCCACGACAGGGGAAACACTGAAGCTTTCTTT. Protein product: CASSHDRGNTEAFF.

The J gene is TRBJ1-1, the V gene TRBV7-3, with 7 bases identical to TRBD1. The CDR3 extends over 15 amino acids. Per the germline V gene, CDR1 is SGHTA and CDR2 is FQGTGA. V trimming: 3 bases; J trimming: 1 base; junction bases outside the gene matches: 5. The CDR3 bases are TGTGCCAGCAGCTTGACGGGACAGACGAACACTGAAGCTTTCTTT. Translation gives CASSLTGQTNTEAFF.

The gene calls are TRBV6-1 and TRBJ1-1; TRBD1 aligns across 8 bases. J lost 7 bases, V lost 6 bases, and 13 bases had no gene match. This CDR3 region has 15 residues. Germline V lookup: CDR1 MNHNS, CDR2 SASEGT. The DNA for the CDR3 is TGTGCCAGCAGAGAGCCCTCAGGGGGCGCGGGTGAAGCTTTCTTT. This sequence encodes CASREPSGGAGEAFF.

The CDR3 coding sequence is TGCGCCAGCAGCTTGGCCGGGGGGTCCGACACTGAAGCTTTCTTT. Its protein is CASSLAGGSDTEAFF. The chain couples TRBV5-1 to TRBJ1-1, with D possibly matching TRBD1 (5 bases). The CDR3 loop spans 15 amino acids. Trimming left V 0 bases short and J 3 bases short, with 12 bases between. CDR1 and CDR2 from the germline V gene are SGHRS and YFSETQ.

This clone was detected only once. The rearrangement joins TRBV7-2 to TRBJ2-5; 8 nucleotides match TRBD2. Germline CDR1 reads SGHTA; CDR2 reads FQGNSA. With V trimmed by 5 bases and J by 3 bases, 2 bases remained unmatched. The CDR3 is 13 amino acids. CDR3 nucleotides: TGTGCCAGCAGCATCGGGAGGGAAGAGACCCAGTACTTC. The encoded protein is CASSIGREETQYF. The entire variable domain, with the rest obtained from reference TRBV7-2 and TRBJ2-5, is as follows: GAGVSQSPSNKVTEKGKDVELRCDPISGHTALYWYRQSLGQGLEFLIYFQGNSAPDKSGLPSDRFSAERTGGSVSTLTIQRTQQEDSAVYLCASSIGREETQYFGPGTRLLVL.

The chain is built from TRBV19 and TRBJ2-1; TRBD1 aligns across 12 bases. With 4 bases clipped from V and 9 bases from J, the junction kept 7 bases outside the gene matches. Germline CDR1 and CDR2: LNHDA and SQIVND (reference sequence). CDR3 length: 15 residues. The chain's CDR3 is CASSTGTGGMGEQFF. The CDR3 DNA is TGTGCCAGTAGTACCGGGACAGGGGGCATGGGTGAGCAGTTCTTC.

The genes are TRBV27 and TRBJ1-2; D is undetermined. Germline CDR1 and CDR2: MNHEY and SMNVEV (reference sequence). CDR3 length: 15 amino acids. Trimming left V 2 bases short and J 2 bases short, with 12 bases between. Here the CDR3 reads CASSLSESPNYGYTF. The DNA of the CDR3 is TGTGCCAGCAGTTTAAGTGAGTCACCGAACTATGGCTACACCTTC.

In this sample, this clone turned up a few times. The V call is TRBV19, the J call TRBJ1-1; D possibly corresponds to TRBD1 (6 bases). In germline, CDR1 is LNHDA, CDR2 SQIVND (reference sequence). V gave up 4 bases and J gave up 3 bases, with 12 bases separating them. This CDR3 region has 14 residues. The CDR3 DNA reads TGTGCCAGTAGTACCCAGGGGCGCTACACTGAAGCTTTCTTT. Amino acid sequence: CASSTQGRYTEAFF.

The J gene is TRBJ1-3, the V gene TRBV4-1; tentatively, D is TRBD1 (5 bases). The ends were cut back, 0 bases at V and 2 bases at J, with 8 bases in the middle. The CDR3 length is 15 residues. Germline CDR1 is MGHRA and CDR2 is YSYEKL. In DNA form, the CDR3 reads TGCGCCAGCAGCCAAGATGGGGGGACTGGAAACACCATATATTTT. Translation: CASSQDGGTGNTIYF.

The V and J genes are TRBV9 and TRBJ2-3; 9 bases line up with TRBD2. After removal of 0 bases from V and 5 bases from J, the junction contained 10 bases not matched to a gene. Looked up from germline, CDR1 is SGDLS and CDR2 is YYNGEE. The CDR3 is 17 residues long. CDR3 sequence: CASSVVPAGGEGDTQYF. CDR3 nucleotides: TGTGCCAGCAGCGTAGTCCCAGCGGGGGGCGAAGGAGATACGCAGTATTTT.

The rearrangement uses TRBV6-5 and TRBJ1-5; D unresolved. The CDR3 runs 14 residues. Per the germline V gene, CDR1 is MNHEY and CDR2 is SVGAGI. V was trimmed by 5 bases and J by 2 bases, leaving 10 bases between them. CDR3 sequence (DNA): TGTGCCAGCAGTCGAGGCAACGGCAATCAGCCCCAGCATTTT. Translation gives CASSRGNGNQPQHF.

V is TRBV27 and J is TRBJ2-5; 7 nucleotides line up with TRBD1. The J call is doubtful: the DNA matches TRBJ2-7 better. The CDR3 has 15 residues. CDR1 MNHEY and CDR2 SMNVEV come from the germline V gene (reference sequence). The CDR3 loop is CASSAVVTGMNEQYF. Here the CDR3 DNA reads TGTGCCAGCAGTGCTGTCGTGACAGGGATGAACGAGCAGTACTTC.

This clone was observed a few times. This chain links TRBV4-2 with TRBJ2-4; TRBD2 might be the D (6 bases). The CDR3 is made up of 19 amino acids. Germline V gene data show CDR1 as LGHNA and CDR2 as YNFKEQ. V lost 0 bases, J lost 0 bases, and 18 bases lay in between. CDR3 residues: CASSQDTSRGALAKNIQYF. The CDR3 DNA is TGTGCCAGCAGCCAAGACACTAGCAGAGGGGCCTTAGCCAAAAACATTCAGTACTTC.

Written as DNA, the CDR3 is TGTGCCAGCAGCCCGGCCCCTTTGATGCGGGGGGCCCCCCCATTCACCCAGTACTTC. This encodes CASSPAPLMRGAPPFTQYF. This rearrangement joins TRBV7-8 to TRBJ2-5; 8 nucleotides agree with TRBD2. The germline gives CDR1 SGHVS, CDR2 FQNEAQ. The ends lost 5 bases at V and 8 bases at J; junction bases unmatched: 25. The CDR3 has 19 amino acids.

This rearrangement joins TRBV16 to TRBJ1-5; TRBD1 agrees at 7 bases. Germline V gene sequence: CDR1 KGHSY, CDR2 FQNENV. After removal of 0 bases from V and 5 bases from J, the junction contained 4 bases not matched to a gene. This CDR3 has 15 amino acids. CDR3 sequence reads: CASSQSGTAYQPQHF. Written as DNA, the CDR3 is TGTGCCAGCAGCCAATCCGGGACAGCTTATCAGCCCCAGCATTTT. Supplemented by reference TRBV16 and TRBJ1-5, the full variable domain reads GEEVAQTPKHLVRGEGQKAKLYCAPIKGHSYVFWYQQVLKNEFKFLISFQNENVFDETGMPKERFSAKCLPNSPCSLEIQATKLEDSAVYFCASSQSGTAYQPQHFGDGTRLSIL.

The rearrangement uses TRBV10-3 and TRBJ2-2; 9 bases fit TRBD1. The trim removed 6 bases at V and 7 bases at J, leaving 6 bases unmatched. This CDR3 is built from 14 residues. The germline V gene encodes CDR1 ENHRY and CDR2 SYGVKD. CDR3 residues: CAIRDDRGNGELFF. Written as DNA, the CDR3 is TGTGCCATCAGAGACGACAGGGGGAACGGGGAGCTGTTTTTT.

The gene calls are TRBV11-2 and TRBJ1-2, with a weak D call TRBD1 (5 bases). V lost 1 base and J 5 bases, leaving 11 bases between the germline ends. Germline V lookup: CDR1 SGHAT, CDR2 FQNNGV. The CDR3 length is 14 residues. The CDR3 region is CASSLARGEYGYTF. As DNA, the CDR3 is TGTGCCAGCAGCTTAGCTCGGGGGGAGTATGGCTACACCTTC.

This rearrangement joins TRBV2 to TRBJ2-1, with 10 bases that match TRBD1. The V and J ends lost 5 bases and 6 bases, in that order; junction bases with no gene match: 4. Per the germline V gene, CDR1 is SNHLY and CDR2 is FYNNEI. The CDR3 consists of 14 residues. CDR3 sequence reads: CASSRQGAGNEQFF. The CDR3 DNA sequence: TGTGCCAGCAGTAGACAGGGGGCGGGCAATGAGCAGTTCTTC.